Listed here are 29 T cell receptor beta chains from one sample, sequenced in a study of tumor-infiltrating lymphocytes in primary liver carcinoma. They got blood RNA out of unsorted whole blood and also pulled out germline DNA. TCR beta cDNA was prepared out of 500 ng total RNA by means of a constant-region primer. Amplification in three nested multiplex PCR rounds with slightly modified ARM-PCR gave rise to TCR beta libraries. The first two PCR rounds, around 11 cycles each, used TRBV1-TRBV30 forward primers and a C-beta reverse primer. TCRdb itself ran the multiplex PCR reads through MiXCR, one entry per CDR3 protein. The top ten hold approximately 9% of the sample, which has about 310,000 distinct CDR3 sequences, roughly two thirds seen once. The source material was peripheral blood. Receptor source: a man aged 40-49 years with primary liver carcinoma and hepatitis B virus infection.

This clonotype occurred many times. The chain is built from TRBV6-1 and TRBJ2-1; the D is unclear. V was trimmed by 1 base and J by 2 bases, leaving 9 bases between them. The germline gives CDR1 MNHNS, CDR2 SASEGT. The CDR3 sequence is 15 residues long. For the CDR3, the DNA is TGTGCCAGCAGTGAAGTTTATATGGCCTACAATGAGCAGTTCTTC. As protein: CASSEVYMAYNEQFF.

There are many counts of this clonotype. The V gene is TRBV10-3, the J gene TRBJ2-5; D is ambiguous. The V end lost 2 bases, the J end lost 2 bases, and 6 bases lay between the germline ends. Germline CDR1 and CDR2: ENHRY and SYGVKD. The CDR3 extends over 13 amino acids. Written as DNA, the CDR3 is TGTGCCATCAGTGAGGCAGGACAAGAGACCCAGTACTTC. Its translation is CAISEAGQETQYF.

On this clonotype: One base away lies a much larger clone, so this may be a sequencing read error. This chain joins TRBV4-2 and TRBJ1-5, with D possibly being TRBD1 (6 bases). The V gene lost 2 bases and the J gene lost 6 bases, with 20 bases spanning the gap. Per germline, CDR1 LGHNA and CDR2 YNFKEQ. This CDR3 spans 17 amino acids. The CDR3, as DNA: TGTGCCAGCAGCCAATTCGCCTACAGGGAGGGCAGTCAGCCCCAGCATTTT. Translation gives CASSQFAYREGSQPQHF.

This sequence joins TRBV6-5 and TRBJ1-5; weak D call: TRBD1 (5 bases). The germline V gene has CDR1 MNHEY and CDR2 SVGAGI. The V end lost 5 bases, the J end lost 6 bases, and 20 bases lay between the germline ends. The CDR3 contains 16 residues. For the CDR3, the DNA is TGTGCCAGCAGTCCAAGCTTCCGGGGGTCCGTTCAGCCCCAGCATTTT. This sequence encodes CASSPSFRGSVQPQHF.

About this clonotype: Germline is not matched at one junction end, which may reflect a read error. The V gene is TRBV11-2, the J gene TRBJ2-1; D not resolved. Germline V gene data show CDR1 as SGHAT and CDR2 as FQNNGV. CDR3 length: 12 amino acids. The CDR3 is CASCLGSIEQFF. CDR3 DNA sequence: TGTGCCAGCTGCTTAGGCTCCATCGAGCAGTTCTTC.

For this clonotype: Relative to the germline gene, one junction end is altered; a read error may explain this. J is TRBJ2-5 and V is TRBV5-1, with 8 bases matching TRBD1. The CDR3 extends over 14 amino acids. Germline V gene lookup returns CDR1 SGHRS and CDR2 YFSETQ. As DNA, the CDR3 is TGCGCCAGCAGCTCGGGACAGGCCCAAGAGGCCCAGTACTTC. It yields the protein CASSSGQAQEAQYF.

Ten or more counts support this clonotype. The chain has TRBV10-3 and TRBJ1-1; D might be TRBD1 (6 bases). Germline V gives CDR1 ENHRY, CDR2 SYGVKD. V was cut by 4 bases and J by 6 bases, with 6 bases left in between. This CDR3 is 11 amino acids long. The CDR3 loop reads CAISGQAEAFF. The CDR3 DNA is TGTGCCATCAGTGGACAGGCTGAAGCTTTCTTT.

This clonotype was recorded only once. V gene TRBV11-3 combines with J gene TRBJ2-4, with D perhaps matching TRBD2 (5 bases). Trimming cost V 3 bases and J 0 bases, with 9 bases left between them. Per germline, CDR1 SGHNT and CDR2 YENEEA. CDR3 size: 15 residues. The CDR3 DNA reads TGTGCCAGCAGCTTCGGGGTGATAGCCAAAAACATTCAGTACTTC. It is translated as CASSFGVIAKNIQYF. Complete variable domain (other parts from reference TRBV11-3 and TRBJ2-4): EAGVVQSPRYKIIEKKQPVAFWCNPISGHNTLYWYLQNLGQGPELLIRYENEEAVDDSQLPKDRFSAERLKGVDSTLKIQPAELGDSAVYLCASSFGVIAKNIQYFGAGTRLSVL.

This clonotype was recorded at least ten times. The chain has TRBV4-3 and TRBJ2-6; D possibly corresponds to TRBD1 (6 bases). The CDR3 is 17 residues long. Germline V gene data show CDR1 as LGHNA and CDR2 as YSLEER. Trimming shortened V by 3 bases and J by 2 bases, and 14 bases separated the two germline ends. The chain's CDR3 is CASSQNVGGAGANVLTF. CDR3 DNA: TGCGCCAGCAGCCAGAACGTAGGGGGTGCTGGGGCCAACGTCCTGACTTTC.

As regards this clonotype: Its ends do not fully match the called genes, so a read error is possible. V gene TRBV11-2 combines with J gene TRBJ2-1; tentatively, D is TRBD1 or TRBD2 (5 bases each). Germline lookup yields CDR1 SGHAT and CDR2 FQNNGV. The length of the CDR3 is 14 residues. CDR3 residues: CVSSLSSLGHGQFF. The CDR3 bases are TGTGTCAGCAGTCTATCTAGCTTGGGGCATGGGCAGTTCTTC. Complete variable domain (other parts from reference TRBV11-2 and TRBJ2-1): EAGVAQSPRYKIIEKRQSVAFWCNPISGHATLYWYQQILGQGPKLLIQFQNNGVVDDSQLPKDRFSAERLKGVDSTLKIQPAKLEDSAVYLCVSSLSSLGHGQFFGPGTRLTVL.

The CDR3 nucleotides read TGTCTCAGCAGCCAAGATTTGGGGACTAGGGGCGGTACGCAGTATTTT. Translation: CLSSQDLGTRGGTQYF. The chain uses TRBV4-2 and TRBJ2-3; the match to TRBD2 covers 8 bases. Germline V gene sequence: CDR1 LGHNA, CDR2 YNFKEQ. This CDR3 comprises 16 residues.

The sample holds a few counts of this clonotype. The CDR3 region is CASSLTGTSGQETQYF. The CDR3 DNA follows: TGCGCCAGCAGCTTGACGGGGACTAGCGGACAAGAGACCCAGTACTTC. This sequence joins TRBV5-1 and TRBJ2-5; 11 bases fit TRBD2. The junction had 4 bases not matched to a gene; V was cut back by 1 base and J by 2 bases. Germline values: CDR1 SGHRS, CDR2 YFSETQ. This CDR3 has 16 amino acids.

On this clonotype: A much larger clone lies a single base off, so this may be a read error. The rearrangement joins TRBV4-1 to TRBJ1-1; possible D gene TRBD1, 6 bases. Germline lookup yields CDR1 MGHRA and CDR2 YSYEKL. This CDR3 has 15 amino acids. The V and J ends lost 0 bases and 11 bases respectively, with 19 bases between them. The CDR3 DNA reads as TGCGCCAGCAGCCAAGATGAGGGAGGGGGATCTCGGGCTTTCTTT. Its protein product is CASSQDEGGGSRAFF.

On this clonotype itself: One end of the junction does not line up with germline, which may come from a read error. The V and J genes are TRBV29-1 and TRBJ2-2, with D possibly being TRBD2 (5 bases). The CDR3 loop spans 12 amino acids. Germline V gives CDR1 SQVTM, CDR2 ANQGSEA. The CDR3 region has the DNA TGCAGCGTGGTAGAGGGTTCCGGGGAGCAGTTTTTC. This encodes CSVVEGSGEQFF.

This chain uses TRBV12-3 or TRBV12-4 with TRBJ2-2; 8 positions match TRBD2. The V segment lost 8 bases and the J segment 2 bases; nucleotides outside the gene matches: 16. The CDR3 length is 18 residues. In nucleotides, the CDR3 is TGTGCCAGCCTCCTGGGACCAGCGGGAGCGGCAAACACCGGGGAGCTGTTTTTT. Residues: CASLLGPAGAANTGELFF.

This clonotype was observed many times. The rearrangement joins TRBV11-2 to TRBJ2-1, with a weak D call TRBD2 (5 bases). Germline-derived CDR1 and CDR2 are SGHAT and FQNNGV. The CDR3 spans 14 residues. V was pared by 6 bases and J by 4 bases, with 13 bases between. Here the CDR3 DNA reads TGTGCCAGCAGTCTCATCGGGGTATACAATGAGCAGTTCTTC. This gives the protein CASSLIGVYNEQFF.

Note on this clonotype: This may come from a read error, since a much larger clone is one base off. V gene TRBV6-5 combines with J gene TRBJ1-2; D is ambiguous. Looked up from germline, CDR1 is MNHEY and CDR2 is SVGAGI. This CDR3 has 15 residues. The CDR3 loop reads CASSYDLYGRAGYAF. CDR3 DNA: TGTGCCAGCAGTTACGATCTTTATGGGAGGGCAGGCTACGCCTTC.

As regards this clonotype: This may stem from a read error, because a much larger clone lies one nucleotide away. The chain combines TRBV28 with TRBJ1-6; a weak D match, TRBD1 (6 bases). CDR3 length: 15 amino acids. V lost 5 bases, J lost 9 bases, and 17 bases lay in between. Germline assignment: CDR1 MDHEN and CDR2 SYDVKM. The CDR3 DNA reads TGTGCCAGCAGTCCTACCACAGGGTGGTGTTCACCCCTCCACTTT. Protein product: CASSPTTGWCSPLHF.

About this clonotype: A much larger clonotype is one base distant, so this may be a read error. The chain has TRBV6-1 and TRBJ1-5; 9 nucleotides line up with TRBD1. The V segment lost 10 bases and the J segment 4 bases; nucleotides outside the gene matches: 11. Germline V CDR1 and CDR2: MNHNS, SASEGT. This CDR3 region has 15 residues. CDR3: CANSPDRGSNQPQHF. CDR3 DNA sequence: TGTGCCAACAGCCCGGACAGGGGCTCAAATCAGCCCCAGCATTTT.

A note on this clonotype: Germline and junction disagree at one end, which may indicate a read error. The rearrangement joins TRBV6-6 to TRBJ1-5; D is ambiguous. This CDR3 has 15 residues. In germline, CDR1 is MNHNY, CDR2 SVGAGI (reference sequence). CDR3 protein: CTSSYQTVNNQPQHF. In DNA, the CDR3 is TGTACCAGCAGTTACCAAACAGTTAACAATCAGCCCCAGCATTTT.

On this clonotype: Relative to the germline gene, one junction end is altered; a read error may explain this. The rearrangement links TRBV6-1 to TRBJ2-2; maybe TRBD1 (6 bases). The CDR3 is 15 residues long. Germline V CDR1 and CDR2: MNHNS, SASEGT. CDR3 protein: CTTGWDTKNTGELCF. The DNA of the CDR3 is TGTACCACAGGGTGGGACACTAAGAACACCGGGGAGCTGTGTTTT.

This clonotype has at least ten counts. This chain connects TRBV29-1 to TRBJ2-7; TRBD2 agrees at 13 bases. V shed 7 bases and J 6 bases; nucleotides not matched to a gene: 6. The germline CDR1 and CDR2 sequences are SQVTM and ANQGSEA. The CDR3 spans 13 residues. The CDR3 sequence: CSARTSGSSEQYF. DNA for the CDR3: TGCAGCGCCCGGACTAGCGGGAGTAGCGAGCAGTACTTC.

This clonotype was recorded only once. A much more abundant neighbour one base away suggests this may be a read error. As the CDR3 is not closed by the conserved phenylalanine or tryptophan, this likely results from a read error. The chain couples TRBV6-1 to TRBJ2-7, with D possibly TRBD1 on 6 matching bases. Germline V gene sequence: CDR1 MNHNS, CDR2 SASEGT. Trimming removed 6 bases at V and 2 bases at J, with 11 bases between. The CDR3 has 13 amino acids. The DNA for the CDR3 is TGTGCCAGCAGGAGGACAGCGACCTACGAGCAGTACTCC. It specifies CASRRTATYEQYS.

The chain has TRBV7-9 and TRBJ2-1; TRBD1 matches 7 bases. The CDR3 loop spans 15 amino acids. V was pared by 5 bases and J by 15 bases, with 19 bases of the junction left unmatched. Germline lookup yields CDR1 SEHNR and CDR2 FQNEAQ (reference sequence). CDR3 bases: TGTGCCAGCAGCCCGCAGGGGGTCTCGGGCAATGATCTGTTCTTC. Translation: CASSPQGVSGNDLFF.

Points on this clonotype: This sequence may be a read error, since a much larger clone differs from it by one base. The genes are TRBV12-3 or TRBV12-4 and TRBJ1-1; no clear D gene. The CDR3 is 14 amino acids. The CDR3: CTSSPSVWNTEAFF. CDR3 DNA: TGTACCAGCAGTCCATCCGTCTGGAACACTGAAGCTTTCTTT.

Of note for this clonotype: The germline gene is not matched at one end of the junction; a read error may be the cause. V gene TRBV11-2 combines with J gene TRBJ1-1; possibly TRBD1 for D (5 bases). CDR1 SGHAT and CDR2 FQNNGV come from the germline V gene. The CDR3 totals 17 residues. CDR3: CARSPLGTEFMNTEAIF. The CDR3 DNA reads TGTGCCAGGAGCCCCCTAGGGACGGAGTTCATGAACACTGAAGCTATCTTT.

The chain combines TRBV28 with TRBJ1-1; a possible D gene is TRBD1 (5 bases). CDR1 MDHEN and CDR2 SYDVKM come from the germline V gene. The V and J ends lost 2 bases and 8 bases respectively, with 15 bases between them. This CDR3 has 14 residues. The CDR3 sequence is CASSLGGDSLEAFF. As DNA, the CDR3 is TGTGCCAGCAGTTTAGGGGGTGACAGTCTCGAAGCTTTCTTT.

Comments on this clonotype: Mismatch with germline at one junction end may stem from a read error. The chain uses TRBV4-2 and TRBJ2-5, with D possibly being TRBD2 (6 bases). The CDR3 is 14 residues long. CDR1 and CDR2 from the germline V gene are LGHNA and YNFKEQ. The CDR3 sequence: CASSQVTSGEAQYF. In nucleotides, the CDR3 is TGTGCCAGCAGTCAGGTGACTAGTGGAGAGGCCCAGTACTTC.

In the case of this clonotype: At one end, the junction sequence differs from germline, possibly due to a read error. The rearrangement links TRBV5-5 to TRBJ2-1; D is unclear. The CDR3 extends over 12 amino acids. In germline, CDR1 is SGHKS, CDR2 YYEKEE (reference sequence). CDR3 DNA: TGTACCAGCAGCTTTCTCGAGAATGAGCAGTTCTTC. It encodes CTSSFLENEQFF.